The 9 T cell receptor beta chains below were found in one sample sequenced in a study of blood T cell repertoires in COVID-19. Repertoires were generated with immunoSEQ multiplex PCR, while TCRdb's copy carries only in-frame clones and drops some. The sample lists about 270,000 clones, 88% seen once, with around 3% in the top ten. The sequenced sample was PBMCs or T cells enriched from blood (not recorded which). The receptors derive from a woman in her 50s who had recovered from COVID-19.

The chain employs TRBV29-1 and TRBJ2-3; possible D gene TRBD2, 6 bases. The length of the CDR3 is 15 residues. Trimming took off 6 bases at V and 2 bases at J, with 18 bases between the two ends. Germline V gene lookup returns CDR1 SQVTM and CDR2 ANQGSEA. The CDR3 nucleotides are TGCAGCGTGGGGGGTCTAGCGCCGAACACAGATACGCAGTATTTT. Translating gives CSVGGLAPNTDTQYF.

V usage is TRBV19 and J usage is TRBJ1-2; D remains unclear. The CDR3 runs to 14 residues. Trimming took off 3 bases at V and 2 bases at J, with 10 bases between the two ends. The V gene's germline CDR1 is LNHDA and CDR2 SQIVND (reference sequence). The CDR3 loop reads CASSIPGRNYGYTF. The CDR3 DNA reads TGTGCCAGTAGTATTCCTGGGCGAAACTATGGCTACACCTTC.

This chain connects TRBV6-5 to TRBJ2-7, with TRBD2 matching over 8 bases. The CDR3 spans 14 residues. V trimming: 6 bases; J trimming: 5 bases; junction bases outside the gene matches: 9. The germline gives CDR1 MNHEY, CDR2 SVGAGI. CDR3 DNA: TGTGCCAGCAGGGGCAGCGGGAGAATTCACGAGCAGTACTTC. Its translation is CASRGSGRIHEQYF.

This clone was picked up one time. The gene calls are TRBV7-3 and TRBJ2-2, with no clear D. This CDR3 is built from 15 residues. The V gene lost 6 bases and the J gene lost 2 bases, with 13 bases spanning the gap. Germline V lookup: CDR1 SGHTA, CDR2 FQGTGA. CDR3 DNA sequence: TGTGCCAGCAGTCCCCCCGGAGATAACACCGGGGAGCTGTTTTTT. This translates into CASSPPGDNTGELFF. The variable domain in full, with the rest retrieved from reference TRBV7-3 and TRBJ2-2, is GAGVSQTPSNKVTEKGKYVELRCDPISGHTALYWYRQSLGQGPEFLIYFQGTGAADDSGLPNDRFFAVRPEGSVSTLKIQRTERGDSAVYLCASSPPGDNTGELFFGEGSRLTVL.

The rearrangement joins TRBV6-5 to TRBJ1-5; 7 bases match TRBD1. V dropped 5 bases and J dropped 7; count of bases not matched to a gene: 8. Looked up from germline, CDR1 is MNHEY and CDR2 is SVGAGI. This CDR3 is 14 amino acids long. CDR3 protein: CASSNSGGVQPQHF. The DNA for the CDR3 is TGTGCCAGCAGTAATTCAGGGGGTGTCCAGCCCCAGCATTTT.

There are a few counts of this clone. CDR3 coding DNA: TGTGCCAGCAGCAGGGGATACGAGCAGTACTTC. It specifies CASSRGYEQYF. The chain couples TRBV11-2 to TRBJ2-7; D is perhaps TRBD1 (5 bases). Germline CDR1 is SGHAT and CDR2 is FQNNGV. This CDR3 has 11 amino acids. V shed 5 bases and J shed 4 bases, with 6 bases lying between them. The entire variable domain, with the rest obtained from reference TRBV11-2 and TRBJ2-7, is as follows: EAGVAQSPRYKIIEKRQSVAFWCNPISGHATLYWYQQILGQGPKLLIQFQNNGVVDDSQLPKDRFSAERLKGVDSTLKIQPAKLEDSAVYLCASSRGYEQYFGPGTRLTVT.

This rearrangement joins TRBV9 to TRBJ2-1, with 14 nucleotides matching TRBD2. V lost 3 bases, J lost 10 bases, and 9 bases stayed unmatched. This CDR3 has 16 residues. Germline values: CDR1 SGDLS, CDR2 YYNGEE. CDR3: CASSDSGLAGVGEQFF. CDR3 in DNA: TGTGCCAGCAGCGACTCGGGACTAGCGGGAGTAGGGGAGCAGTTCTTC. Supplemented by reference TRBV9 and TRBJ2-1, the full variable domain reads DSGVTQTPKHLITATGQRVTLRCSPRSGDLSVYWYQQSLDQGLQFLIQYYNGEERAKGNILERFSAQQFPDLHSELNLSSLELGDSALYFCASSDSGLAGVGEQFFGPGTRLTVL.

This chain connects TRBV28 to TRBJ1-1; D is unclear. Germline CDR1 is MDHEN and CDR2 is SYDVKM. The CDR3 length is 13 residues. The V gene lost 6 bases and the J gene lost 8 bases, with 16 bases spanning the gap. The CDR3 here is CASSPTPAGEAFF. Written as DNA, the CDR3 is TGTGCCAGCAGCCCGACCCCCGCGGGGGAAGCTTTCTTT.

J is TRBJ2-3 and V is TRBV9; D is perhaps TRBD2 (6 bases). The CDR3 has 17 residues. The V and J ends lost 0 bases and 2 bases respectively, with 16 bases between them. CDR1 and CDR2 from the germline V gene are SGDLS and YYNGEE. CDR3 in DNA: TGTGCCAGCAGCGTAGTGTGGTTGGGCGGGAACACAGATACGCAGTATTTT. Protein: CASSVVWLGGNTDTQYF.